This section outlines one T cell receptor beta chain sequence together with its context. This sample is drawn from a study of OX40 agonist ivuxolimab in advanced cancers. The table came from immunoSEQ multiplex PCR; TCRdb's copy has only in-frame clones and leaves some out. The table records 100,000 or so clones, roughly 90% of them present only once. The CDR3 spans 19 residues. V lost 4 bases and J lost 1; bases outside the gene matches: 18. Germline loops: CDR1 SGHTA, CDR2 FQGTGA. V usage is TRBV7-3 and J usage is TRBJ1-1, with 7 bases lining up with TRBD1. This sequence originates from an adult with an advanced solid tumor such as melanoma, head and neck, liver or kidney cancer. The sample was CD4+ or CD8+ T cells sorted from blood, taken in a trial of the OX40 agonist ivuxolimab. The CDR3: CASSSFTGTDPQRNTEAFF. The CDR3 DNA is TGTGCCAGCAGCTCGTTTACCGGGACAGACCCCCAACGGAACACTGAAGCTTTCTTT. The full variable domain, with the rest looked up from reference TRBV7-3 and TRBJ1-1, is GAGVSQTPSNKVTEKGKYVELRCDPISGHTALYWYRQSLGQGPEFLIYFQGTGAADDSGLPNDRFFAVRPEGSVSTLKIQRTERGDSAVYLCASSSFTGTDPQRNTEAFFGQGTRLTVV.